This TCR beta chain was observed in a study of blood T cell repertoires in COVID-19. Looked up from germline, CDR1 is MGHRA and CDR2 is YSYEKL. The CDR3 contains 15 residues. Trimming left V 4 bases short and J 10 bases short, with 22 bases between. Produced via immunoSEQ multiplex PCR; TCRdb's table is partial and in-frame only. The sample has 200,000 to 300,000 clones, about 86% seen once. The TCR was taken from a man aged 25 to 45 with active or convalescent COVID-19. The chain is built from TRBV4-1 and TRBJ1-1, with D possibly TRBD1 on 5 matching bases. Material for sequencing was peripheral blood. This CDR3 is CASSPGPITGWGAFF. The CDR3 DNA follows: TGCGCCAGCAGCCCGGGCCCGATAACAGGTTGGGGAGCTTTCTTT.